The clone carrying this T cell receptor (beta chain) was counted once. Sequenced by immunoSEQ multiplex PCR; TCRdb stores in-frame clones only, minus some. Of fewer than 150,000 clones in the sample, around 87% are singletons; the top ten hold 4% to 4.5%. The record originates from a study of blood T cell repertoires in COVID-19. Study in general: From T cells, B-cell-depleted T cells, or PBMCs came the material, which was cDNA or gDNA.

Per germline, CDR1 SGHVS and CDR2 FNYEAQ. The J segment lost 4 bases and the V segment lost 5 bases, leaving 9 bases of the junction unmatched. The CDR3 has 17 amino acids. The source is a woman between 40 and 55 years old with acute or convalescent COVID-19. The sequenced sample consisted of peripheral blood. The chain employs TRBV7-6 and TRBJ2-2, with 11 bases fitting TRBD2. In DNA, the CDR3 is TGTGCCAGCAGCCCAATAGCGGGAGGGCCGACCACCGGGGAGCTGTTTTTT. It yields the protein CASSPIAGGPTTGELFF. The complete variable domain, with remaining parts taken from reference TRBV7-6 and TRBJ2-2, reads GAGVSQSPRYKVTKRGQDVALRCDPISGHVSLYWYRQALGQGPEFLTYFNYEAQQDKSGLPNDRFSAERPEGSISTLTIQRTEQRDSAMYRCASSPIAGGPTTGELFFGEGSRLTVL.